These T cell receptor beta chains were read from a single sample in a study of T cells in Graves' hyperthyroidism and ophthalmopathy. One entry per CDR3 protein, called by TCRdb with MiXCR from the multiplex PCR reads. The repertoire holds 650,000 to 750,000 distinct CDR3 sequences, with less than 15% as singletons. Sequencing was performed on blood. These receptors originate from a woman under 30 with Graves' hyperthyroidism. Each CDR3 is given with its conserved first and last residue. A D gene is named only where the DNA matches it firmly. Some rows have no size entry. The others give once, few or many, or a class for an expanded clone.

CDR3 DNA	CDR3 protein	J gene	V gene	D gene	clone size
TGTGCCAGCGGGGGTCGGACGAGCTCCTACAATGAGCAGTTCTTC	CASGGRTSSYNEQFF	TRBJ2-1	TRBV12-3/TRBV12-4	.	few
TGCAGTGCTAGAGTTGGGAAGGGAGAGACCCAGTACTTC	CSARVGKGETQYF	TRBJ2-5	TRBV20-1	.	.
TGCGCTATTAAGGGGGCCACAGATACGCAGTATTTT	CAIKGATDTQYF	TRBJ2-3	TRBV2	TRBD1	many
TGTGCCAGCAGCTTAGTGCTAGTGACTAGCGGGATCTTCTACGAGCAGTACTTC	CASSLVLVTSGIFYEQYF	TRBJ2-7	TRBV11-2	TRBD2	many
TGTGCCAGCAGTTTAGGGGACAGGGGACGCGGGGAGCAGTACTTC	CASSLGDRGRGEQYF	TRBJ2-7	TRBV12-3/TRBV12-4	TRBD1	.
TGTGCCACCAGCAGAGGGCCCGGACAGGATTACTATGGCTACACCTTC	CATSRGPGQDYYGYTF	TRBJ1-2	TRBV15	TRBD1	many
TGCGCCAGCAGCCGGAGGTCCCAAGATGAAAAACTGTTTTTT	CASSRRSQDEKLFF	TRBJ1-4	TRBV5-1	.	few
TGCGCCAGCAGCTTGGACGGGAGGGCGCCCAAAACCTACGAGCAGTACTTC	CASSLDGRAPKTYEQYF	TRBJ2-7	TRBV5-1	TRBD2	few
TGTGCCAGCTCACCACCTGGGACTAGGGAGACCCAGTACTTC	CASSPPGTRETQYF	TRBJ2-5	TRBV18	TRBD2	few
TGTGCCAGTAATATAGCGGCGGGGGCCAATGAGCAGTTCTTC	CASNIAAGANEQFF	TRBJ2-1	TRBV19	.	.
TGTGCCAATCGACCGGGACAGGGGCATCAGCCCCAGCATTTT	CANRPGQGHQPQHF	TRBJ1-5	TRBV19	TRBD1	.
TGTGCCAGCAGATTTGGGCAAACAGGAGAAGCTTTCTTT	CASRFGQTGEAFF	TRBJ1-1	TRBV5-5	.	few
TGTGCCAGCAGTACCTACGCGACAGGGGGCCTCGAGCAGTACTTC	CASSTYATGGLEQYF	TRBJ2-7	TRBV27	TRBD1	many
TGTGCCAGCAGCGAAGCGTCGGGTCGAACTGAAGCTTTCTTT	CASSEASGRTEAFF	TRBJ1-1	TRBV9	.	.
TGTGCCAGCTCACCCTCGATCGGGACAGGGGGCTACGAGCAGTACTTC	CASSPSIGTGGYEQYF	TRBJ2-7	TRBV18	TRBD1	many
TGTGCCAGCAGTCCCCCGCTAGCGGAGACTTACGAGCAGTACTTC	CASSPPLAETYEQYF	TRBJ2-7	TRBV28	TRBD2	many
TGTGCCAGCCTGGTCGGATTGGGCTATGGCTACACCTTC	CASLVGLGYGYTF	TRBJ1-2	TRBV2	.	many
TGTGCCAGCAAACTTTGGGGGGGCGCGGGAGTGTCCACCGGGGAGCTGTTTTTT	CASKLWGGAGVSTGELFF	TRBJ2-2	TRBV28	.	many
TGCAGCGCCGGGACTAGCGATTACAATGAGCAGTTCTTC	CSAGTSDYNEQFF	TRBJ2-1	TRBV29-1	TRBD2	many
TGTGCCAGCAGCGCGGGGGGACAGGGGTTGTACGAGCAGTACTTC	CASSAGGQGLYEQYF	TRBJ2-7	TRBV9	TRBD1	few
TGTGCCAGCAGAAAAGAATCAGGGTACACTGAAGCTTTCTTT	CASRKESGYTEAFF	TRBJ1-1	TRBV2	.	few
TGTGCCAGCAGCTTTTTGGAGGGGATTCCCTACGAGCAGTACTTC	CASSFLEGIPYEQYF	TRBJ2-7	TRBV7-2	.	few
TGCGCCAGCAGTGTTGTCTTCTACGAGCAGTACTTC	CASSVVFYEQYF	TRBJ2-7	TRBV10-2	.	.
TGTGCCAGTACCCCGGACTGGACAGGGACCCCCTACGAGCAGTACTTC	CASTPDWTGTPYEQYF	TRBJ2-7	TRBV19	TRBD1	few
TGTGCCAGCAGTTTGGGACACAATGGCTACACCTTC	CASSLGHNGYTF	TRBJ1-2	TRBV6-6	.	many
TGTGCCAGCTCACCACTCCCGGCGGCGGACGGGAACACTGAAGCTTTCTTT	CASSPLPAADGNTEAFF	TRBJ1-1	TRBV18	.	many
TGTGCCAGCAGCCCAGGGACAGCCCGAACCTACGAGCAGTACTTC	CASSPGTARTYEQYF	TRBJ2-7	TRBV13	TRBD1	many
TGTGCCAGCAGCCCCAGGGGGGGTTTGACTGAAGCTTTCTTT	CASSPRGGLTEAFF	TRBJ1-1	TRBV6-1	TRBD1	few
TGTGCCACCAGTGGGGAATCGGAGACCCAGTACTTC	CATSGESETQYF	TRBJ2-5	TRBV24-1	.	few
TGTGCCAGCAGTTTAGGCTTTAGCGGGAGGTACGAGCAGTACTTC	CASSLGFSGRYEQYF	TRBJ2-7	TRBV28	TRBD2	few
TGTGCCAGCAGCCGGACCCCGTTACTAGCGGGAGGAGACAATGAGCAGTTCTTC	CASSRTPLLAGGDNEQFF	TRBJ2-1	TRBV7-2	TRBD2	many
TGTGCCAGCAGTTCAATGGACAGATTGTATAATTCACCCCTCCACTTT	CASSSMDRLYNSPLHF	TRBJ1-6	TRBV27	.	.
TGCGCCAGCAGCCAAGAGAGGTTCGGGGATACGCAGTATTTT	CASSQERFGDTQYF	TRBJ2-3	TRBV4-3	.	few
TGCAGTGCGATCGCGGGTGGTGGAGTCAATGAGCAGTTCTTC	CSAIAGGGVNEQFF	TRBJ2-1	TRBV20-1	.	few
TGCGCCAGCAGCCAAGGACCAGGGGTGGGCAATCAGCCCCAGCATTTT	CASSQGPGVGNQPQHF	TRBJ1-5	TRBV4-1	.	few
TGCGCCAGCAGTGAGTCCCCGGGTAGGGAGACCCAGTACTTC	CASSESPGRETQYF	TRBJ2-5	TRBV10-1	.	many
TGTGCCTGGAGTGAGTACAGCAATCAGCCCCAGCATTTT	CAWSEYSNQPQHF	TRBJ1-5	TRBV30	.	few
TGCGCCAGCAGTGAGACCCTAGCGGGAGACTACGAGCAGTACTTC	CASSETLAGDYEQYF	TRBJ2-7	TRBV10-1	TRBD2	many
TGTGCCAGCAGCTTTAGCACCTCCTACGAGCAGTACTTC	CASSFSTSYEQYF	TRBJ2-7	TRBV7-9	.	few
TGTGCCAGCAGTTACGGGGTTCTGAACACTGAAGCTTTCTTT	CASSYGVLNTEAFF	TRBJ1-1	TRBV6-2/TRBV6-3	.	few
TGTGCCAGCTCCCCAGTGGCAGGTCCTCAGCCCCAGCATTTT	CASSPVAGPQPQHF	TRBJ1-5	TRBV18	.	many
TGTGCCAGCAGCCCAAACAAGGGGGCATCAGAGACCCAGTACTTC	CASSPNKGASETQYF	TRBJ2-5	TRBV7-8	TRBD1	.
TGTGCCAGCCAGACTAGTTCCACGCAGTATTTT	CASQTSSTQYF	TRBJ2-3	TRBV2	.	.
TGTGCCACCGGCGTTAGACAGGGGCTGAATCAGCCCCAGCATTTT	CATGVRQGLNQPQHF	TRBJ1-5	TRBV15	TRBD1	.
TGTGCCAGTCTGCGGGGACGGGCATCCGGGGGCTACACCTTC	CASLRGRASGGYTF	TRBJ1-2	TRBV5-8	.	many
.	CASTLDGTGSCFF	TRBJ2-2	TRBV7-8	.	many
TGCGCCAGCAGCCAAGTCCTAGATACGCAGTATTTT	CASSQVLDTQYF	TRBJ2-3	TRBV4-1	.	.
TGTGCCAGCAGCCAAGATCCCGGACAGCGAGAGACCCAGTACTTC	CASSQDPGQRETQYF	TRBJ2-5	TRBV3-1	.	many
TGCGCCAGCAGCTCCTCCTTCAGCACAGATACGCAGTATTTT	CASSSSFSTDTQYF	TRBJ2-3	TRBV5-1	.	few
TGTGCCAGCAGTTTCCCGGGCACAGGTACGCAGTATTTT	CASSFPGTGTQYF	TRBJ2-3	TRBV12-3/TRBV12-4	.	few
TGTGCCATTCTGGACAGGGTTCTGAATGAGCAGTTCTTC	CAILDRVLNEQFF	TRBJ2-1	TRBV7-8	TRBD1	many